This T cell receptor (beta chain) was captured by sequencing in a study of cytomegalovirus exposure and HLA in healthy donors. The PCR contained 60 Vbeta and 13 Jbeta primers. Clones were read by immunoSEQ multiplex PCR, and TCRdb kept only the in-frame ones, dropping some. The sample yields more than 85,000 clones, of which the top ten take up 5% to 6.5%. Note on this clone: The antigen is undetermined.

The CDR3 length is 15 residues. The germline CDR1 and CDR2 sequences are MGHRA and YSYEKL. V trimming: 4 bases; J trimming: 5 bases; junction bases outside the gene matches: 9. Whole-study findings and limits: Confirmation in vitro established that three CMV-associated chains were specific for CMV antigens.

The source of this sequence is a girl aged 5-17 years in good health and CMV-seropositive. Sequences were obtained from PBMCs. The J gene is TRBJ1-1, the V gene TRBV4-1; TRBD1 matches at 8 bases. CDR3 coding DNA: TGCGCCAGCAGCCCAGGAGACAGGGGTGAGACTGAAGCTTTCTTT. This sequence encodes CASSPGDRGETEAFF.